A selection of T cell receptor beta chains follows, all from one sample in a study of blood T cell repertoires in COVID-19. The assay was immunoSEQ multiplex PCR, and TCRdb's table has in-frame clones only and misses some. Of 100,000 to 150,000 clones listed, 75% to 90% are singletons. The sample was PBMCs or T cells enriched from blood (not recorded which). The receptors here all came from a woman aged 45-65 years who had recovered from COVID-19. Each CDR3 is given with its conserved first and last residue. A D gene is named only where the DNA matches it firmly.

>.|TRBV6-1|TRBJ1-6
CASSEPRGKGSPLHF
TGTGCCAGCAGTGAACCCCGAGGGAAGGGTTCACCCCTCCACTTT
>.|TRBV6-8|TRBJ1-4
CASSYQGSEKLFF
TGTGCCAGCAGTTATCAGGGATCTGAAAAACTGTTTTTT
>TRBD2|TRBV4-3|TRBJ2-7
CASSREVSLAGNSYEQYF
TGCGCCAGCAGCCGCGAGGTCTCCCTAGCGGGGAATTCCTACGAGCAGTACTTC
>TRBD1|TRBV5-1|TRBJ2-5
CASSPGGQGAETQYF
TGCGCCAGCAGCCCAGGCGGACAGGGTGCGGAGACCCAGTACTTC
>TRBD1|TRBV7-9|TRBJ2-5
CASSNGQGQETQYF
TGTGCCAGCAGTAACGGACAGGGACAAGAGACCCAGTACTTC
>TRBD2|TRBV9|TRBJ2-7
CASSVGLAGINSYEQYF
TGTGCCAGCAGCGTAGGGCTAGCGGGGATTAACTCCTACGAGCAGTACTTC
>TRBD2|TRBV19|TRBJ2-5
CASSWTSGGEETQYF
TGTGCCAGTAGCTGGACTAGCGGGGGGGAAGAGACCCAGTACTTC
>.|TRBV12-3/TRBV12-4|TRBJ1-2
CASSQGYGYTF
TGTGCCAGCAGTCAGGGATATGGCTACACCTTC
>TRBD2|TRBV9|TRBJ2-3
CASSVASGGARDTQYF
TGTGCCAGCAGCGTCGCTAGCGGGGGGGCGAGAGATACGCAGTATTTT
>.|TRBV9|TRBJ2-2
CASSVLVETGELFF
TGTGCCAGCAGCGTACTTGTGGAGACCGGGGAGCTGTTTTTT
>TRBD1|TRBV19|TRBJ1-5
CASRDGTGGNQPQHF
TGTGCCAGTAGAGACGGGACAGGGGGAAATCAGCCCCAGCATTTT
>.|TRBV6-1|TRBJ2-7
CASSELPRAYEQYF
TGTGCCAGCAGTGAATTGCCCAGGGCCTACGAGCAGTACTTC
>.|TRBV28|TRBJ1-4
CATGGVQEKLFF
TGTGCCACTGGGGGGGTCCAGGAAAAACTGTTTTTT
>.|TRBV12-5|TRBJ2-2
CASGSPTGHSNTGELFF
TGTGCTAGTGGTTCACCTACGGGACATTCGAACACCGGGGAGCTGTTTTTT